The 22 T cell receptor beta chains presented below share a single source sample, sequenced in a study of blood T cell repertoires in COVID-19. Some clones are missing from TCRdb's copy, which holds only in-frame ones; the method was immunoSEQ multiplex PCR. The sample has about 88,000 clones, around nine tenths seen once. Sequenced sample: peripheral blood. The source is an elderly woman with acute or convalescent COVID-19.

The gene calls are TRBV27 and TRBJ2-1; TRBD1 aligns across 11 bases. Per the germline V gene, CDR1 is MNHEY and CDR2 is SMNVEV (reference sequence). The CDR3 covers 16 residues. V lost 5 bases and J lost 4; bases outside the gene matches: 7. CDR3 coding DNA: TGTGCCAGCAGTCCATCCGGGACAGGGGGTTACAATGAGCAGTTCTTC. Translating gives CASSPSGTGGYNEQFF.

The V call is TRBV7-8, the J call TRBJ1-5, with D perhaps TRBD1 (5 bases). Per the germline V gene, CDR1 is SGHVS and CDR2 is FQNEAQ. The CDR3 runs 18 residues. Trimming shortened V by 5 bases and J by 0 bases, and 20 bases separated the two germline ends. The CDR3 region has the DNA TGTGCCAGCAGCCCAGCCCGACAGCCAACCCATAGCAATCAGCCCCAGCATTTT. This codes for CASSPARQPTHSNQPQHF.

The genes are TRBV7-2 and TRBJ1-2; 7 positions match TRBD1. Germline CDR1 is SGHTA and CDR2 is FQGNSA. The CDR3 runs to 15 residues. The trim removed 5 bases at V and 2 bases at J, leaving 8 bases unmatched. As DNA, the CDR3 is TGTGCCAGCAGCAGTACAGGGGTCCACAACTATGGCTACACCTTC. Encoded protein: CASSSTGVHNYGYTF. Filled out from reference TRBV7-2 and TRBJ1-2, the complete variable domain reads GAGVSQSPSNKVTEKGKDVELRCDPISGHTALYWYRQSLGQGLEFLIYFQGNSAPDKSGLPSDRFSAERTGGSVSTLTIQRTQQEDSAVYLCASSSTGVHNYGYTFGSGTRLTVV.

Only a few counts were recorded for this clone. The rearrangement joins TRBV21-1 to TRBJ1-2; the tabulated D call, TRBD1, remains unverified against the DNA. TRBV21-1 corresponds to a pseudogene. There are 17 residues in the CDR3. CDR3 nucleotides: TGTGCCAGCAGCAATGGGGCAGGGGGTAGTTGCAGGGGTGGCTACACCTTC. Translating gives CASSNGAGGSCRGGYTF.

J is TRBJ1-1 and V is TRBV27, with 7 bases lining up with TRBD1. V gave up 7 bases and J gave up 1 base; unmatched junction bases: 6. The CDR3 length is 14 residues. Germline V gene sequence: CDR1 MNHEY, CDR2 SMNVEV (reference sequence). For the CDR3, the DNA is TGTGCCAGCAATCACAGGGGATCGAACACTGAAGCTTTCTTT. Protein product: CASNHRGSNTEAFF.

The sample holds one count of this clone. V is TRBV7-2 and J is TRBJ2-3; 8 bases agree with TRBD2. V lost 5 bases and J lost 4; bases outside the gene matches: 5. Looked up from germline, CDR1 is SGHTA and CDR2 is FQGNSA. The CDR3 covers 14 residues. CDR3 DNA: TGTGCCAGCAGCCTCGGGGGGGCGCCAGATACGCAGTATTTT. This sequence encodes CASSLGGAPDTQYF.

V gene TRBV6-6 combines with J gene TRBJ1-3, with TRBD1 as a possible D gene (6 bases). V was cut by 6 bases and J by 1 base, with 13 bases left in between. Germline CDR1 is MNHNY and CDR2 is SVGAGI (reference sequence). The CDR3 is 15 residues long. The CDR3 loop is CASSPGGTSGNTIYF. CDR3 in DNA: TGTGCCAGCAGCCCCGGTGGGACATCTGGAAACACCATATATTTT.

The chain has TRBV11-2 and TRBJ2-5, with 8 bases aligning to TRBD1. With 2 bases clipped from V and 1 base from J, the junction kept 6 bases outside the gene matches. Germline lookup yields CDR1 SGHAT and CDR2 FQNNGV. The CDR3 contains 16 residues. For the CDR3, the DNA is TGTGCCAGCAGCTTACTCCCAGGGGGCCTCCAAGAGACCCAGTACTTC. It is translated as CASSLLPGGLQETQYF.

CDR3 coding DNA: TGTGCCAGCTGCGTTGGGGGGGCCATTGAGACCCAGTACTTC. It translates to CASCVGGAIETQYF. This rearrangement joins TRBV2 to TRBJ2-5, with a tentative D call TRBD2 (7 bases). V lost 8 bases, J lost 5 bases, and 18 bases lay in between. Germline V CDR1 and CDR2: SNHLY, FYNNEI. The CDR3 loop spans 14 amino acids.

V usage is TRBV6-5 and J usage is TRBJ2-1, with a weak D call TRBD2 (5 bases). Germline-derived CDR1 and CDR2 are MNHEY and SVGAGI. Trimming left V 5 bases short and J 1 base short, with 12 bases between. The CDR3 loop spans 15 amino acids. Here the CDR3 DNA reads TGTGCCAGCAGTCCATGGACTTCTTCCTACAATGAGCAGTTCTTC. The encoded protein is CASSPWTSSYNEQFF.

This clone occurred once. The chain joins TRBV5-1 to TRBJ2-1; 8 bases line up with TRBD1. The germline gives CDR1 SGHRS, CDR2 YFSETQ. V shed 1 base and J 7 bases; nucleotides not matched to a gene: 4. The CDR3 extends over 14 amino acids. CDR3 sequence reads: CASSLSGGGNEQFF. As DNA, the CDR3 is TGCGCCAGCAGCTTGTCAGGGGGCGGGAATGAGCAGTTCTTC.

The rearrangement links TRBV18 to TRBJ2-7; possible D gene TRBD2, 5 bases. Between the trimmed V and J ends, which lost 3 bases and 5 bases, there was a span of 17 bases. The germline gives CDR1 KGHSH, CDR2 LQKENI. The CDR3 extends over 15 amino acids. The chain's CDR3 is CASSPIHSGFHEQYF. CDR3 in DNA: TGTGCCAGCTCACCTATTCATTCGGGGTTCCACGAGCAGTACTTC.

This chain uses TRBV7-2 with TRBJ2-2; 13 bases fit TRBD2. Germline V gene data show CDR1 as SGHTA and CDR2 as FQGNSA. The V segment lost 6 bases and the J segment 8 bases; nucleotides outside the gene matches: 12. The CDR3 is 17 residues long. In DNA form, the CDR3 reads TGTGCCAGCAGTTCCTCGGGACTAGCGGGACGAACGGGGGAGCTGTTTTTT. Its translation is CASSSSGLAGRTGELFF. Full variable domain (rest looked up from reference TRBV7-2 and TRBJ2-2): GAGVSQSPSNKVTEKGKDVELRCDPISGHTALYWYRQSLGQGLEFLIYFQGNSAPDKSGLPSDRFSAERTGGSVSTLTIQRTQQEDSAVYLCASSSSGLAGRTGELFFGEGSRLTVL.

The V and J genes are TRBV18 and TRBJ2-2; D unresolved. The CDR3 spans 15 residues. V dropped 6 bases and J dropped 0 bases, with 11 bases sitting between them. Germline V gene lookup returns CDR1 KGHSH and CDR2 LQKENI. As DNA, the CDR3 is TGTGCCAGCTCGCCCGAGACTGCGAACACCGGGGAGCTGTTTTTT. Translation: CASSPETANTGELFF. Drawing the rest from reference TRBV18 and TRBJ2-2, the complete variable domain is NAGVMQNPRHLVRRRGQEARLRCSPMKGHSHVYWYRQLPEEGLKFMVYLQKENIIDESGMPKERFSAEFPKEGPSILRIQQVVRGDSAAYFCASSPETANTGELFFGEGSRLTVL.

A note on this clone: Germline and junction disagree at one end, which may indicate a read error. This sequence joins TRBV4-3 and TRBJ1-4; 7 positions agree with TRBD1. The CDR3 extends over 15 amino acids. Germline lookup yields CDR1 LGHNA and CDR2 YSLEER. CDR3 sequence reads: CASSPTGTVNGKLFF. The CDR3 nucleotides are TGCGCCAGCAGCCCTACCGGGACAGTTAATGGAAAACTGTTTTTT.

CDR3: CASSSQTATIYF. The DNA for the CDR3 is TGTGCCAGCAGCTCCCAGACAGCCACCATATATTTT. This chain joins TRBV11-1 and TRBJ1-3, with D perhaps matching TRBD1 (5 bases). Germline V lookup: CDR1 SGHAT, CDR2 FQDESV (reference sequence). The CDR3 runs 12 residues. V was trimmed by 4 bases and J by 9 bases, leaving 10 bases between them.

V is TRBV19 and J is TRBJ2-3; tentative D call: TRBD1 (6 bases). The CDR3 consists of 13 residues. Trimming cost V 7 bases and J 1 base, with 9 bases left between them. Germline V gene sequence: CDR1 LNHDA, CDR2 SQIVND (reference sequence). This CDR3 reads CASKAGGTDTQYF. The CDR3 region has the DNA TGTGCCAGTAAGGCAGGGGGCACAGATACGCAGTATTTT.

The chain recombines TRBV7-3 with TRBJ2-7; 7 bases fit TRBD1. Trimming took 3 bases from V and 12 from J; bases not matched to a gene: 17. The V gene's germline CDR1 is SGHTA and CDR2 FQGTGA. The CDR3 runs 15 residues. The DNA of the CDR3 is TGTGCCAGCAGCTTGTCTGGGACAGAGAGGAGTAGGTCGTACTTC. This gives the protein CASSLSGTERSRSYF.

The rearrangement links TRBV5-1 to TRBJ2-1; tentative D call: TRBD1 (7 bases). The V and J ends lost 7 bases and 4 bases respectively, with 30 bases between them. The CDR3 loop spans 19 amino acids. Looked up from germline, CDR1 is SGHRS and CDR2 is YFSETQ. CDR3 sequence reads: CASCIGTANPRGPYNEQFF. Here the CDR3 DNA reads TGCGCCAGCTGCATCGGGACAGCGAATCCCCGGGGGCCTTACAATGAGCAGTTCTTC.

The CDR3 DNA sequence: TGTGCCAGTAGACTGATGGGACAGGGATTCGGAAACACCATATATTTT. Translating it yields CASRLMGQGFGNTIYF. This sequence joins TRBV19 and TRBJ1-3; 9 bases map to TRBD1. CDR3 length: 16 amino acids. The ends lost 6 bases at V and 4 bases at J; junction bases unmatched: 10. Germline V gene data show CDR1 as LNHDA and CDR2 as SQIVND (reference sequence). The whole variable domain, filled in from reference TRBV19 and TRBJ1-3, reads DGGITQSPKYLFRKEGQNVTLSCEQNLNHDAMYWYRQDPGQGLRLIYYSQIVNDFQKGDIAEGYSVSREKKESFPLTVTSAQKNPTAFYLCASRLMGQGFGNTIYFGEGSWLTVV.

Only one count was recorded for this clone. The CDR3 protein is CASSGGRAVYNEQFF. The CDR3 DNA reads TGTGCCAGCAGTGGGGGGCGGGCAGTTTACAATGAGCAGTTCTTC. The genes are TRBV2 and TRBJ2-1; maybe TRBD1 (6 bases). Germline V gene data show CDR1 as SNHLY and CDR2 as FYNNEI. V was cut by 4 bases and J by 4 bases, with 14 bases left in between. The CDR3 totals 15 residues.

The V and J genes are TRBV2 and TRBJ2-7, with TRBD1 identical over 8 bases. Germline assignment: CDR1 SNHLY and CDR2 FYNNEI. CDR3 length: 14 residues. The J segment lost 6 bases and the V segment lost 6 bases, leaving 10 bases of the junction unmatched. The CDR3 protein is CASRGRTGMSEQYF. CDR3 in DNA: TGTGCCAGCAGGGGCAGGACAGGGATGAGCGAGCAGTACTTC.